This TCR beta chain was identified in a study of ipilimumab plus nivolumab after autologous stem cell transplantation. For this clone: Its antigen remains unidentified.

TCRdb keeps only in-frame clones here, not all; method: immunoSEQ multiplex PCR. Of tens of thousands of clones detected, 83% appear once; the ten largest clones hold about 2.2%. The CDR3 consists of 16 residues. The germline gives CDR1 SGHNT, CDR2 YYREEE (reference sequence). Trimming pared 5 bases from V and 8 bases from J, leaving 25 bases between. Findings of the study overall: The authors say TCR, Treg and microbiome findings warrant further study.

This sequence was found in a male donor with diffuse large B-cell lymphoma. V is TRBV5-4 and J is TRBJ1-2; the D gene is possibly TRBD1 (5 bases). The sequenced sample was PBMCs, obtained in a trial of ipilimumab plus nivolumab as post-transplant consolidation. This CDR3 reads CASRRKPTVPIGGYTF. In DNA form, the CDR3 reads TGTGCCAGCAGACGAAAACCGACAGTACCCATTGGAGGCTACACCTTC.